Listed here are 29 T cell receptor beta chains from one sample, sequenced in a study of T cells in women clearing cervical HPV infection. The assay was immunoSEQ multiplex PCR, and TCRdb's table has in-frame clones only and misses some. The listing records some 20,000 clones. The sequencing sample was made of blood buffy coat. The receptor set was obtained from a woman aged 18 to 75 with a cervical HPV16 infection that either progressed to CIN3+ or cleared (not recorded which).

Of note for this clone: The CDR3 goes on 3 residues after the read ends, and that part is filled in from the germline J gene. The rearrangement uses TRBV5-6 and TRBJ2-1; 10 nucleotides align to TRBD2. The J segment lost 8 bases and the V segment lost 4 bases, leaving 6 bases of the junction unmatched. This CDR3 region has 14 residues. Germline lookup yields CDR1 SGHDT and CDR2 YYEEEE. This CDR3 is CASSRGLAIHEQFF. The CDR3 DNA, read in part, is TGTGCCAGCAGCCGGGGACTAGCGATACATGAG.

In regard to this clone: From the germline J gene comes the end of the CDR3, since the read stops 3 residues before it. V and J are TRBV19 and TRBJ2-3, with a possible D match to TRBD2 (7 bases). The CDR3 has 16 residues. The germline CDR1 and CDR2 sequences are LNHDA and SQIVND (reference sequence). Incomplete CDR3 DNA: TGTGCCAGTAGTGCCCGCGGAGGGGGGGGAATAGAGACG. This translates into CASSARGGGGIET. The CDR3 reads in full as CASSARGGGGIETQYF.

To note about this clone: The CDR3 extends 3 residues past the end of the read, so its final part is completed from the germline J gene. This chain links TRBV7-9 with TRBJ2-3, with D possibly TRBD2 on 6 matching bases. This CDR3 is 15 amino acids long. CDR1 and CDR2 from the germline V gene are SEHNR and FQNEAQ (reference sequence). The V end lost 5 bases, the J end lost 5 bases, and 17 bases lay between the germline ends. Incomplete CDR3 DNA: TGTGCCAGCAGCCTCGCGGATAGCGGAGTAGATACG. The encoded protein is CASSLADSGVDT. The full CDR3 sequence reads CASSLADSGVDTQYF.

As concerns this clone: The read gets to within 3 residues of the CDR3 end, and the germline J gene fills in the rest. The chain links TRBV18 to TRBJ1-2, with a possible D match to TRBD1 (6 bases). CDR1 is KGHSH and CDR2 is LQKENI in the germline V gene. This CDR3 comprises 15 residues. CDR3 DNA, as far as it was read: TGTGCCAGCTCAGTCCAGGGGCAGGGCACAGATACC. It yields the protein CASSVQGQGTDT. The complete CDR3 protein is CASSVQGQGTDTYTF.

Concerning this clone: The read terminates 3 residues ahead of where the CDR3 ends, so the germline J gene completes it. The gene calls are TRBV18 and TRBJ2-3, with TRBD2 identical over 7 bases. The CDR3 length is 14 residues. CDR1 KGHSH and CDR2 LQKENI come from the germline V gene. The CDR3: CASSPGFAGETQYF. The CDR3 DNA, read in part, is TGTGCCAGCTCACCTGGGTTTGCGGGGGAGACG.

About this clone: Coverage ceases 3 residues before the CDR3 finishes, and the germline J gene fills in the end. This chain connects TRBV5-4 to TRBJ1-3; no clear D. This CDR3 is built from 14 residues. The V end lost 1 base, the J end lost 0 bases, and 5 bases lay between the germline ends. Per germline, CDR1 SGHNT and CDR2 YYREEE (reference sequence). The sequenced part of the CDR3 DNA is TGTGCCAGCAGCTTGAGAGGCTCTGGAAACACC. Translating gives CASSLRGSGNT. The CDR3 as a whole reads CASSLRGSGNTIYF.

Note on this clone: The read ends 3 residues early relative to the CDR3; the germline J gene fills the gap. The chain carries TRBV2 and TRBJ2-3; 9 bases are shared with TRBD2. The CDR3 has 15 residues. Germline lookup yields CDR1 SNHLY and CDR2 FYNNEI. The DNA read from the CDR3 is TGTGCCAGCGCTAGACTAGCGGAACCCCGAGAGACG. It specifies CASARLAEPRET. In full, the CDR3 is CASARLAEPRETQYF.

About this clone: The CDR3 end lies 3 residues beyond the end of the read and is filled in from the germline J gene. The chain combines TRBV7-7 with TRBJ2-3, with D perhaps matching TRBD2 (5 bases). V dropped 5 bases and J dropped 6 bases, with 18 bases sitting between them. The CDR3 spans 15 residues. Germline V gene lookup returns CDR1 SSHAT and CDR2 FNYEAQ (reference sequence). CDR3 DNA (partial): TGTGCCAGCAGCCCACTAGGCCCCGAGGAGGATACG. Amino acid sequence: CASSPLGPEEDT. In full, the CDR3 is CASSPLGPEEDTQYF.

Worth noting for this clone: The DNA ends 3 residues before the CDR3 does, and the rest of the CDR3 is filled in from the germline J gene. The chain employs TRBV20-1 and TRBJ1-4, with TRBD1 identical over 10 bases. CDR3 length: 14 amino acids. CDR1 and CDR2 from the germline V gene are DFQATT and SNEGSKA (reference sequence). Here the CDR3 reads CSARRTGGNSPLFF. The sequenced CDR3 bases are TGCAGTGCTAGACGGACAGGGGGGAATTCACCA.

As concerns this clone: The read is 3 residues too short to cover the CDR3 end, so that end is filled in from the germline J gene. The J gene is TRBJ2-7, the V gene TRBV6-2 or TRBV6-3, with 11 positions matching TRBD2. With V trimmed by 2 bases and J by 0 bases, 0 bases remained unmatched. Germline V CDR1 and CDR2: MNHEY, SVGEGT. This CDR3 is built from 15 residues. The CDR3 reads CASSYGLAGSYEQYF. CDR3 DNA, as far as it was read: TGTGCCAGCAGTTACGGACTAGCGGGCTCCTACGAG.

A note on this clone: Read data end 3 residues before the CDR3 end; the end is taken from the germline J gene. The chain carries TRBV7-9 and TRBJ1-2; 7 bases fit TRBD1. This CDR3 comprises 15 residues. CDR1 is SEHNR, CDR2 FQNEAQ, per germline (reference sequence). The CDR3 reads CASSLEVQGTYDYTF. CDR3 DNA (partial): TGTGCCAGCAGCTTAGAAGTACAGGGGACCTACGAC.

By frequency, this clone is medium-sized. CDR3 protein: CASSFGVDTQYF. The DNA read from the CDR3 is TGTGCCAGCAGCTTCGGGGTAGATACG. This chain uses TRBV7-2 with TRBJ2-3; TRBD2 might be the D (5 bases). The read ends 3 residues shy of where the CDR3 ends; the end is completed using the germline J gene. This CDR3 is built from 12 residues. Germline CDR1 SGHTA, CDR2 FQGNSA. Trimming shortened V by 3 bases and J by 5 bases, and 6 bases separated the two germline ends.

Turning to this clone: The read terminates 3 residues before the CDR3 end, so the remaining end is supplied by the germline J gene. The rearrangement uses TRBV2 and TRBJ1-2, with a possible D match to TRBD1 (5 bases). Germline values: CDR1 SNHLY, CDR2 FYNNEI. This CDR3 contains 13 residues. The V end was cut by 4 bases, the J end by 6 bases, with 12 bases between. The CDR3 DNA, read in part, is TGTGCCAGCAGTGGTAGGCAGGGCAATGGC. It specifies CASSGRQGNG. The full CDR3 protein is CASSGRQGNGYTF.

A note on this clone: The sequence runs out 3 residues before the end of the CDR3; the remainder is reconstructed from the germline J gene. The chain is built from TRBV7-2 and TRBJ2-2, with a weak D call TRBD1 (8 bases). The germline gives CDR1 SGHTA, CDR2 FQGNSA. V shed 2 bases and J shed 5 bases, with 12 bases lying between them. CDR3 length: 15 amino acids. Partial CDR3 DNA: TGTGCCAGCAGCTTAAAACAGGGGGGGACCGGGGAG. Amino acids: CASSLKQGGTGE. Given in full, the CDR3 is CASSLKQGGTGELFF. Based on the CDR3 plus reference TRBV7-2 and TRBJ2-2, the full variable domain is GAGVSQSPSNKVTEKGKDVELRCDPISGHTALYWYRQSLGQGLEFLIYFQGNSAPDKSGLPSDRFSAERTGGSVSTLTIQRTQQEDSAVYLCASSLKQGGTGELFFGEGSRLTVL.

Note on this clone: The CDR3 end falls 3 residues outside the read, so it is completed with the germline J gene. The chain couples TRBV12-3 or TRBV12-4 to TRBJ2-1; TRBD1 matches at 7 bases. This CDR3 region has 13 residues. V was clipped by 3 bases and J by 6 bases; unmatched bases: 2. CDR3 region: CASSLRDSNEQFF. CDR3 DNA, as far as it was read: TGTGCCAGCAGTTTGAGGGACAGCAATGAG.

Of note for this clone: One end of the junction is discordant with germline, which a read error may explain. The identical CDR3 is also encoded by other nucleotide sequences in the sample. The covered CDR3 bases are TGTGCCAGCTCATTCGAAGAAAACACG. The encoded protein is CASSFEENT. The complete CDR3 sequence is CASSFEENTIYF. The V call is TRBV18, the J call TRBJ1-3; D gene unclear. The read comes to an end 3 residues before the CDR3 does, leaving the germline J gene to fill in the end. CDR1 and CDR2 (germline): KGHSH, LQKENI. The CDR3 length is 12 residues.

On this clone: The CDR3 is cut off 3 residues early in the read; its end comes from the germline J gene. The chain uses TRBV5-1 and TRBJ1-4, with 9 bases matching TRBD1. This CDR3 comprises 14 residues. The trim removed 4 bases at V and 8 bases at J, leaving 6 bases unmatched. Germline-derived CDR1 and CDR2 are SGHRS and YFSETQ. The CDR3: CASSHGTGREKLFF. CDR3 DNA (partial): TGCGCCAGCAGCCACGGGACAGGGAGGGAAAAA.

As for this clone: The read finishes 3 residues shy of the CDR3 end, and the germline J gene is used to complete it. J is TRBJ2-2 and V is TRBV5-1, with D perhaps TRBD1 (5 bases). Germline loops: CDR1 SGHRS, CDR2 YFSETQ. The CDR3 contains 15 residues. Trimming took 4 bases from V and 0 from J, leaving 10 bases between them. The sequenced part of the CDR3 DNA is TGCGCCAGCAGCCCGACAGTCACGAACACCGGGGAG. As protein: CASSPTVTNTGE. The complete CDR3 sequence is CASSPTVTNTGELFF.

Regarding this clone: The CDR3 end lies 3 residues beyond the end of the read and is filled in from the germline J gene. V and J are TRBV7-9 and TRBJ2-7; D gene ambiguous. V lost 1 base and J lost 6, with 16 bases in between. Per germline, CDR1 SEHNR and CDR2 FQNEAQ (reference sequence). The CDR3 is 15 amino acids. CDR3 DNA, as far as it was read: TGTGCCAGCAGCTTAGGAGCCAGGCCGGTTTCCGAG. Its protein is CASSLGARPVSE. The whole CDR3 region reads CASSLGARPVSEQYF. Together with reference TRBV7-9 and TRBJ2-7, the CDR3 gives the full variable domain: DTGVSQNPRHKITKRGQNVTFRCDPISEHNRLYWYRQTLGQGPEFLTYFQNEAQLEKSRLLSDRFSAERPKGSFSTLEIQRTEQGDSAMYLCASSLGARPVSEQYFGPGTRLTVT.

To note about this clone: Sequencing ends 3 residues short of the CDR3 end; the germline J gene provides the rest. This chain uses TRBV7-3 with TRBJ2-1, with 10 bases lining up with TRBD1. Per the germline V gene, CDR1 is SGHTA and CDR2 is FQGTGA. V lost 1 base to trimming and J lost 3 bases; unmatched junction nucleotides: 9. CDR3 size: 18 residues. The CDR3 reads CASSLSLGGTGVYNEQFF. CDR3 bases read: TGTGCCAGCAGCTTAAGTCTAGGCGGGACAGGGGTCTACAATGAG.

Concerning this clone: The read comes to an end 3 residues before the CDR3 does, leaving the germline J gene to fill in the end. The gene calls are TRBV12-3 or TRBV12-4 and TRBJ2-3; no clear D. The CDR3 extends over 14 amino acids. V was shortened by 6 bases and J by 1 base, with 11 bases between the two germline ends. The part of the CDR3 DNA that was read is TGTGCCAGCAGCCTCCCAGTACGCACAGATACG. Protein product: CASSLPVRTDT. From start to end, the CDR3 is CASSLPVRTDTQYF.

Concerning this clone: The read ends 3 residues before the CDR3 terminus; that terminus is restored from the germline J gene. The chain recombines TRBV14 with TRBJ2-3; TRBD1 agrees at 7 bases. Looked up from germline, CDR1 is SGHDN and CDR2 is FVKESK. Germline trimming cut 2 bases from V and 0 bases from J; bases unmatched to any gene: 2. This CDR3 has 15 residues. CDR3 sequence: CASSQRDRSTDTQYF. The covered CDR3 bases are TGTGCCAGCAGCCAAAGGGACAGAAGCACAGATACG.

About this clone: The CDR3 is cut off 3 residues early in the read; its end comes from the germline J gene. The chain employs TRBV6-2 or TRBV6-3 and TRBJ2-3; the match to TRBD1 covers 9 bases. Per germline, CDR1 MNHEY and CDR2 SVGEGT. V gave up 6 bases and J gave up 2 bases; unmatched junction bases: 12. This CDR3 is 17 amino acids long. The CDR3 DNA, read in part, is TGTGCCAGCAGCTGGACAGGGGAATTTGATCACACAGATACG. Its translation: CASSWTGEFDHTDT. The complete CDR3 protein is CASSWTGEFDHTDTQYF.

Comment on this clone: The CDR3 end lies 3 residues beyond the end of the read and is filled in from the germline J gene. The V call is TRBV20-1, the J call TRBJ1-2; 8 bases map to TRBD1. Germline values: CDR1 DFQATT, CDR2 SNEGSKA (reference sequence). The CDR3 sequence is 16 residues long. V gave up 0 bases and J gave up 4 bases; unmatched junction bases: 10. The sequenced CDR3 bases are TGCAGTGCTAGAGATGCCCGGACAGGGTCCTCCTATGGC. It specifies CSARDARTGSSYG. In full, the CDR3 reads CSARDARTGSSYGYTF.

A note on this clone: Read data end 3 residues before the CDR3 end; the end is taken from the germline J gene. The chain employs TRBV11-1 and TRBJ2-5, with 9 bases matching TRBD1. Germline CDR1 is SGHAT and CDR2 is FQDESV (reference sequence). The CDR3 is 14 residues long. The part of the CDR3 DNA that was read is TGTGCCAGCGGAGGACAGGGGCCGGGAGATACC. This gives the protein CASGGQGPGDT. The entire CDR3 protein reads CASGGQGPGDTQYF.

Of note for this clone: The CDR3 extends 3 residues past the end of the read, so its final part is completed from the germline J gene. The V gene is TRBV28, the J gene TRBJ2-3, with D perhaps matching TRBD1 (5 bases). Trimming took 3 bases from V and 4 from J, leaving 11 bases between them. Germline CDR1 MDHEN, CDR2 SYDVKM. This CDR3 region has 14 residues. The chain's CDR3 is CASSLSTGSDTQYF. The sequenced part of the CDR3 DNA is TGTGCCAGCAGTTTGAGCACAGGATCAGATACG.

As for this clone: The DNA ends 3 residues before the CDR3 does, and the rest of the CDR3 is filled in from the germline J gene. This chain links TRBV12-3 or TRBV12-4 with TRBJ1-6; 9 bases map to TRBD1. J lost 7 bases, V lost 7 bases, and 8 bases had no gene match. CDR3 length: 15 residues. The covered CDR3 bases are TGTGCCAGCACCTTTCGGACAGGGGAAAATTCACCC. The encoded protein is CASTFRTGENSP. The CDR3 as a whole reads CASTFRTGENSPLHF.

Points on this clone: Read coverage stops 3 residues before the CDR3 terminus; the germline J gene supplies the remainder. The chain uses TRBV18 and TRBJ2-1; 16 nucleotides agree with TRBD2. There are 17 residues in the CDR3. Germline CDR1 is KGHSH and CDR2 is LQKENI. The ends lost 7 bases at V and 5 bases at J; junction bases unmatched: 8. CDR3 sequence reads: CASLPGLAGGVHNEQFF. The CDR3 bases that were read are TGTGCCAGCTTGCCGGGACTAGCGGGGGGGGTCCACAATGAG. Full variable domain (remainder filled in from reference TRBV18 and TRBJ2-1): NAGVMQNPRHLVRRRGQEARLRCSPMKGHSHVYWYRQLPEEGLKFMVYLQKENIIDESGMPKERFSAEFPKEGPSILRIQQVVRGDSAAYFCASLPGLAGGVHNEQFFGPGTRLTVL.

CDR3 region: CASSMGRGNEKLFF. Partial CDR3 DNA: TGTGCCAGTAGTATGGGCAGAGGAAATGAAAAA. The chain couples TRBV19 to TRBJ1-4; D remains unclear. The DNA ends 3 residues before the CDR3 does, and the rest of the CDR3 is filled in from the germline J gene. Trimming left V 3 bases short and J 5 bases short, with 10 bases between. The CDR3 extends over 14 amino acids. CDR1 is LNHDA and CDR2 is SQIVND in the germline V gene (reference sequence).